This is a list of T cell receptor beta chains from one sample in a study of blood T cell repertoires in COVID-19. Assay: immunoSEQ multiplex PCR; the TCRdb copy retains only in-frame clones and omits some. The sample records almost 300,000 clones, nearly 90% being singletons. The source material was peripheral blood. The receptors originated from a woman under 40 with COVID-19, enrolled during active disease. Each CDR3 is given with its conserved first and last residue. The order of the fields is D gene, clone size, V gene, J gene, CDR3 protein, CDR3 DNA. The D gene is left open where the match is weak. Only part of the rows carry a size: once, few, many, or a class if the clone is expanded.

d_call: TRBD1
clone_size: .
v_call: TRBV3-1/TRBV3-2
j_call: TRBJ2-7
cdr3_aa: CASSQEGIQGSSYEQYF
cdr3_nt: TGTGCCAGCAGCCAAGAAGGAATACAGGGGAGCTCCTACGAGCAGTACTTC

d_call: .
clone_size: .
v_call: TRBV27
j_call: TRBJ2-4
cdr3_aa: CASSQGPGGIQYF
cdr3_nt: TGTGCCAGCAGCCAGGGGCCTGGAGGCATTCAGTACTTC

d_call: TRBD1
clone_size: .
v_call: TRBV18
j_call: TRBJ2-3
cdr3_aa: CASSEQGRSSTDTQYF
cdr3_nt: TGTGCCAGCTCGGAACAGGGGAGAAGTAGCACAGATACGCAGTATTTT

d_call: TRBD1
clone_size: .
v_call: TRBV2
j_call: TRBJ1-2
cdr3_aa: CARRDRTKGGYTF
cdr3_nt: TGTGCCAGGAGGGACAGAACAAAGGGTGGCTACACCTTC

d_call: .
clone_size: .
v_call: TRBV7-9
j_call: TRBJ1-5
cdr3_aa: CASSFGLGGSDQPQHF
cdr3_nt: TGTGCCAGCAGCTTCGGGCTTGGGGGCTCTGATCAGCCCCAGCATTTT

d_call: TRBD2
clone_size: .
v_call: TRBV4-1
j_call: TRBJ2-7
cdr3_aa: CASSQVNPSGGHEQYF
cdr3_nt: TGCGCCAGCAGCCAAGTTAATCCTAGCGGGGGCCACGAGCAGTACTTC

d_call: .
clone_size: .
v_call: TRBV30
j_call: TRBJ1-5
cdr3_aa: CAWSPRNQPQHF
cdr3_nt: TGTGCCTGGAGTCCCAGGAATCAGCCCCAGCATTTT

d_call: .
clone_size: .
v_call: TRBV27
j_call: TRBJ2-7
cdr3_aa: CASSRQGSHEQYF
cdr3_nt: TGTGCCAGCAGTAGGCAGGGGTCCCACGAGCAGTACTTC

d_call: TRBD1
clone_size: .
v_call: TRBV2
j_call: TRBJ1-6
cdr3_aa: CASRGQTNSPLHF
cdr3_nt: TGTGCCAGCAGGGGACAGACTAATTCACCCCTCCACTTT

d_call: .
clone_size: .
v_call: TRBV11-2
j_call: TRBJ1-1
cdr3_aa: CASSLDLWAGTEAFF
cdr3_nt: TGTGCCAGCAGCTTAGATCTGTGGGCGGGGACTGAAGCTTTCTTT

d_call: .
clone_size: once
v_call: TRBV3-1/TRBV3-2
j_call: TRBJ1-1
cdr3_aa: CASSQSVGNEAFF
cdr3_nt: TGTGCCAGCAGCCAATCTGTTGGCAATGAAGCTTTCTTT

d_call: TRBD1
clone_size: .
v_call: TRBV4-2
j_call: TRBJ1-2
cdr3_aa: CASSRTGQGVYTF
cdr3_nt: TGTGCCAGCAGCCGAACAGGACAGGGGGTTTACACCTTC

d_call: TRBD1
clone_size: .
v_call: TRBV28
j_call: TRBJ2-5
cdr3_aa: CASRPDRGWRETQYF
cdr3_nt: TGTGCCAGCAGACCGGACAGGGGATGGAGAGAGACCCAGTACTTC

d_call: .
clone_size: once
v_call: TRBV18
j_call: TRBJ2-4
cdr3_aa: CASSPKQNSLAKNIQYF
cdr3_nt: TGTGCCAGCTCACCAAAACAAAATTCTCTAGCCAAAAACATTCAGTACTTC

d_call: TRBD1
clone_size: .
v_call: TRBV27
j_call: TRBJ2-2
cdr3_aa: CASRPSGTGITGELFF
cdr3_nt: TGTGCCAGCAGACCATCCGGGACAGGAATTACCGGGGAGCTGTTTTTT

d_call: TRBD1
clone_size: .
v_call: TRBV5-8
j_call: TRBJ2-1
cdr3_aa: CASSLGWDSRNEQFF
cdr3_nt: TGTGCCAGCAGCTTGGGTTGGGACAGCCGTAATGAGCAGTTCTTC

d_call: .
clone_size: .
v_call: TRBV2
j_call: TRBJ2-1
cdr3_aa: CASSPANLEAHEQFF
cdr3_nt: TGTGCCAGCAGTCCTGCAAATTTGGAGGCCCATGAGCAGTTCTTC

d_call: TRBD1
clone_size: .
v_call: TRBV6-1
j_call: TRBJ2-1
cdr3_aa: CASSEATGTGHNEQFF
cdr3_nt: TGTGCCAGCAGTGAAGCGACCGGGACAGGGCACAATGAGCAGTTCTTC

d_call: TRBD1
clone_size: .
v_call: TRBV3-1/TRBV3-2
j_call: TRBJ1-2
cdr3_aa: CASSQDGTGGRAGYTF
cdr3_nt: TGTGCCAGCAGCCAAGACGGGACAGGGGGTCGGGCTGGCTACACCTTC

d_call: .
clone_size: .
v_call: TRBV27
j_call: TRBJ1-5
cdr3_aa: CASSLVGADQPQHF
cdr3_nt: TGTGCCAGCAGTTTAGTAGGGGCAGATCAGCCCCAGCATTTT

d_call: TRBD1
clone_size: many
v_call: TRBV4-1
j_call: TRBJ2-7
cdr3_aa: CASRPTGFANEQYF
cdr3_nt: TGCGCCAGCAGACCGACAGGGTTTGCGAACGAGCAGTACTTC

d_call: TRBD1
clone_size: .
v_call: TRBV2
j_call: TRBJ2-7
cdr3_aa: CASIQGTGRHEQYF
cdr3_nt: TGTGCCAGCATCCAAGGGACAGGTAGGCACGAGCAGTACTTC

d_call: .
clone_size: .
v_call: TRBV28
j_call: TRBJ2-1
cdr3_aa: CASSLIAPDEQFF
cdr3_nt: TGTGCCAGCAGTCTGATAGCCCCAGATGAGCAGTTCTTC

d_call: .
clone_size: .
v_call: TRBV19
j_call: TRBJ2-1
cdr3_aa: CASSIARWDEQFF
cdr3_nt: TGTGCCAGTAGTATCGCGCGGTGGGATGAGCAGTTCTTC

d_call: .
clone_size: .
v_call: TRBV11-2
j_call: TRBJ1-5
cdr3_aa: CASSLEYNLPQHF
cdr3_nt: TGTGCCAGCAGCTTAGAATATAACCTACCCCAGCATTTT

d_call: TRBD1
clone_size: .
v_call: TRBV9
j_call: TRBJ1-6
cdr3_aa: CASSVGFGTGVSPLHF
cdr3_nt: TGTGCCAGCAGCGTAGGGTTTGGGACAGGGGTATCACCCCTCCACTTT

d_call: .
clone_size: once
v_call: TRBV19
j_call: TRBJ1-1
cdr3_aa: CASSIGGIEAFF
cdr3_nt: TGTGCCAGTAGTATAGGAGGGATTGAAGCTTTCTTT

d_call: .
clone_size: .
v_call: TRBV13
j_call: TRBJ2-7
cdr3_aa: CASSLGGGEQYF
cdr3_nt: TGTGCCAGCAGCTTAGGGGGAGGCGAGCAGTACTTC

d_call: .
clone_size: .
v_call: TRBV19
j_call: TRBJ1-1
cdr3_aa: CASHWGGASNTEAFF
cdr3_nt: TGTGCCAGTCATTGGGGGGGGGCATCGAACACTGAAGCTTTCTTT

d_call: .
clone_size: .
v_call: TRBV27
j_call: TRBJ2-7
cdr3_aa: CASSSDNQRAYEQYF
cdr3_nt: TGTGCCAGCAGTTCGGACAATCAAAGGGCCTACGAGCAGTACTTC

d_call: .
clone_size: once
v_call: TRBV5-5
j_call: TRBJ2-7
cdr3_aa: CASSFSGGVYEQYF
cdr3_nt: TGTGCCAGCAGCTTTTCCGGCGGGGTCTACGAGCAGTACTTC

d_call: .
clone_size: .
v_call: TRBV12-3/TRBV12-4
j_call: TRBJ1-1
cdr3_aa: CASSLFSTEAFF
cdr3_nt: TGTGCCAGCAGCCTTTTCTCCACTGAAGCTTTCTTT

d_call: TRBD1
clone_size: .
v_call: TRBV9
j_call: TRBJ2-1
cdr3_aa: CASSVDRRGRGGQFF
cdr3_nt: TGTGCCAGCAGCGTAGATCGTAGGGGGCGAGGAGGGCAGTTCTTC

d_call: .
clone_size: .
v_call: TRBV4-1
j_call: TRBJ1-5
cdr3_aa: CASSQEWLGNQPQHF
cdr3_nt: TGCGCCAGCAGCCAAGAGTGGCTGGGCAATCAGCCCCAGCATTTT

d_call: TRBD2
clone_size: few
v_call: TRBV6-4
j_call: TRBJ2-3
cdr3_aa: CASSPASGGADTQYF
cdr3_nt: TGTGCCAGCAGCCCGGCTAGCGGGGGAGCAGATACGCAGTATTTT

d_call: .
clone_size: .
v_call: TRBV3-1/TRBV3-2
j_call: TRBJ1-6
cdr3_aa: CASTLSFNSPLHF
cdr3_nt: TGTGCCAGCACTTTGTCTTTTAATTCACCCCTCCACTTT

d_call: .
clone_size: .
v_call: TRBV7-9
j_call: TRBJ2-7
cdr3_aa: CASSFSGVNYEQYF
cdr3_nt: TGTGCCAGCAGCTTCTCCGGGGTAAATTACGAGCAGTACTTC

d_call: TRBD1
clone_size: .
v_call: TRBV28
j_call: TRBJ1-6
cdr3_aa: CASSRPGTGSRTPLHF
cdr3_nt: TGTGCCAGCAGTCGTCCCGGGACAGGGTCAAGGACACCCCTCCACTTT

d_call: TRBD1
clone_size: .
v_call: TRBV19
j_call: TRBJ1-2
cdr3_aa: CASSIWTGKYGYTF
cdr3_nt: TGTGCCAGTAGTATTTGGACAGGGAAGTATGGCTACACCTTC

d_call: TRBD1
clone_size: .
v_call: TRBV13
j_call: TRBJ2-1
cdr3_aa: CASSLQGDSNEQFF
cdr3_nt: TGTGCCAGCAGCTTACAGGGGGATAGCAATGAGCAGTTCTTC

d_call: TRBD2
clone_size: .
v_call: TRBV19
j_call: TRBJ2-5
cdr3_aa: CASSIRLAGLQETQYF
cdr3_nt: TGTGCCAGTAGTATCCGACTAGCGGGGCTGCAAGAGACCCAGTACTTC

d_call: TRBD1
clone_size: .
v_call: TRBV18
j_call: TRBJ1-2
cdr3_aa: CASSPGTGASLIGYTF
cdr3_nt: TGTGCCAGCTCGCCCGGGACAGGGGCTTCCTTAATTGGCTACACCTTC

d_call: .
clone_size: .
v_call: TRBV28
j_call: TRBJ1-2
cdr3_aa: CASSLNPGGFYGYTF
cdr3_nt: TGTGCCAGCAGTTTAAATCCAGGAGGGTTCTATGGCTACACCTTC

d_call: .
clone_size: .
v_call: TRBV24-1
j_call: TRBJ2-1
cdr3_aa: CATSDFRTRNYNEQFF
cdr3_nt: TGTGCCACCAGTGATTTCCGGACAAGGAATTACAATGAGCAGTTCTTC

d_call: TRBD1
clone_size: .
v_call: TRBV7-8
j_call: TRBJ1-4
cdr3_aa: CASSLGDRVQEKLFF
cdr3_nt: TGTGCCAGCAGCTTAGGAGACAGGGTTCAGGAAAAACTGTTTTTT

d_call: .
clone_size: .
v_call: TRBV4-1
j_call: TRBJ2-5
cdr3_aa: CASSRKQGEQETQYF
cdr3_nt: TGCGCCAGCAGCCGCAAACAGGGAGAACAAGAGACCCAGTACTTC

d_call: TRBD1
clone_size: .
v_call: TRBV7-9
j_call: TRBJ1-5
cdr3_aa: CASSLGQGARNQPQHF
cdr3_nt: TGTGCCAGCAGCTTAGGACAGGGGGCCAGAAATCAGCCCCAGCATTTT

d_call: TRBD1
clone_size: once
v_call: TRBV19
j_call: TRBJ1-2
cdr3_aa: CASSMGTGLLYGYTF
cdr3_nt: TGTGCCAGTAGTATGGGGACAGGGCTACTCTATGGCTACACCTTC

d_call: .
clone_size: .
v_call: TRBV19
j_call: TRBJ1-1
cdr3_aa: CASSIVGRGLNTEAFF
cdr3_nt: TGTGCCAGTAGTATAGTTGGCAGGGGCCTGAACACTGAAGCTTTCTTT

d_call: TRBD1
clone_size: once
v_call: TRBV7-9
j_call: TRBJ1-3
cdr3_aa: CASTQTGAGNTIYF
cdr3_nt: TGTGCCAGCACTCAGACAGGGGCTGGAAACACCATATATTTT

d_call: .
clone_size: .
v_call: TRBV7-9
j_call: TRBJ1-1
cdr3_aa: CASSSGVEAFF
cdr3_nt: TGTGCCAGCAGCTCAGGGGTTGAAGCTTTCTTT

d_call: TRBD1
clone_size: .
v_call: TRBV5-5
j_call: TRBJ1-1
cdr3_aa: CASSPGTGETEAFF
cdr3_nt: TGTGCCAGCAGCCCTGGGACAGGGGAAACTGAAGCTTTCTTT

d_call: .
clone_size: once
v_call: TRBV2
j_call: TRBJ1-5
cdr3_aa: CASVSKLYNQPQHF
cdr3_nt: TGTGCCAGCGTGTCGAAGCTATACAATCAGCCCCAGCATTTT

d_call: .
clone_size: .
v_call: TRBV19
j_call: TRBJ1-2
cdr3_aa: CASSPGRRYYGYTF
cdr3_nt: TGTGCCAGTAGTCCGGGTAGGCGGTACTATGGCTACACCTTC

d_call: TRBD2
clone_size: once
v_call: TRBV5-4
j_call: TRBJ2-1
cdr3_aa: CASSFWGGNEQFF
cdr3_nt: TGTGCCAGCAGCTTTTGGGGGGGTAATGAGCAGTTCTTC

d_call: .
clone_size: .
v_call: TRBV18
j_call: TRBJ1-5
cdr3_aa: CASSPRDTNQPQHF
cdr3_nt: TGTGCCAGCTCACCAAGGGACACCAATCAGCCCCAGCATTTT